The source of this T cell receptor beta chain is a study of regulatory dendritic cells for organ transplantation. The CDR3 covers 12 residues. With 5 bases removed from V and 5 bases from J, the gap between germline ends came to 10 bases. The germline gives CDR1 SGHNT, CDR2 YENEEA. With regard to this clone: Its antigen is undetermined.

CFSE-labeled sorted T cells met regulatory or mature dendritic cells for more than four days. TCRdb keeps only in-frame clones here, not all; method: immunoSEQ multiplex PCR. The profile covers some 10,000 clones, with roughly two thirds appearing a single time and 0.55% to 0.7% taken by the ten largest. Sequencing used naive CD4+ T cells from blood cultured with dendritic cells. Stated subset: CD45RA+ naive T cells. The TCR originated in a human donor in good health. V gene TRBV11-3 combines with J gene TRBJ2-7; D may be TRBD2 (5 bases). CDR3 in DNA: TGTGCCAGCAGCAGCGCCGGGGACGAGCAGTACTTC. Its translation is CASSSAGDEQYF.